These 27 T cell receptor beta chains originate from one sample sequenced in a study of T cell clonality in common variable immunodeficiency. The protocol was immunoSEQ multiplex PCR, while the TCRdb copy is restricted to in-frame clones and leaves out a portion. The sample has 30,000 to 40,000 clones, none seen only once. Material for sequencing was peripheral blood mononuclear cells. These receptors all come from a person between 18 and 75 years old in good health.

This clone was detected many times. The CDR3 end is not reached by the read, which stops 3 residues before it; the germline J gene fills it in. V and J are TRBV5-1 and TRBJ2-1, with D tentatively TRBD2 (5 bases). The CDR3 runs to 15 residues. From germline, CDR1 is SGHRS and CDR2 YFSETQ. Deletions cut 0 bases from V and 2 bases from J, with 9 bases between. The sequenced CDR3 bases are TGCGCCAGCAGCTTGGCTGGAGCGGCCTACAATGAG. It yields the protein CASSLAGAAYNE. The whole CDR3 sequence reads CASSLAGAAYNEQFF.

The table lists this clone with many counts. Read sequence stops 3 residues before the CDR3 end, and the germline J gene provides the missing end. The chain has TRBV20-1 and TRBJ1-3; 7 nucleotides line up with TRBD1. Germline CDR1 DFQATT, CDR2 SNEGSKA (reference sequence). This CDR3 is built from 14 residues. V shed 5 bases and J 5 bases; nucleotides not matched to a gene: 9. The CDR3 bases that were read are TGCAGTGCTCCTCCGATGACAGGGAGAAACACC. Residues: CSAPPMTGRNT. The complete CDR3 reads CSAPPMTGRNTIYF.

This clone was counted ten times or more. The read comes to an end 3 residues before the CDR3 does, leaving the germline J gene to fill in the end. The chain combines TRBV30 with TRBJ1-2, with 7 bases aligning to TRBD1. Germline CDR1 is GTSNPN and CDR2 is SVGIG (reference sequence). The CDR3 runs to 14 residues. V lost 0 bases, J lost 4 bases, and 5 bases stayed unmatched. The CDR3 sequence is CAWSVWGTVYGYTF. The CDR3 DNA, read in part, is TGTGCCTGGAGTGTATGGGGGACAGTCTATGGC. The variable domain in full, with the rest retrieved from reference TRBV30 and TRBJ1-2, is SQTIHQWPATLVQPVGSPLSLECTVEGTSNPNLYWYRQAAGRGLQLLFYSVGIGQISSEVPQNLSASRPQDRQFILSSKKLLLSDSGFYLCAWSVWGTVYGYTFGSGTRLTVV.

For this clone: The read comes to an end 3 residues before the CDR3 does, leaving the germline J gene to fill in the end. This chain uses TRBV19 with TRBJ2-2; 7 positions agree with TRBD2. The CDR3 runs 14 residues. Germline values: CDR1 LNHDA, CDR2 SQIVND (reference sequence). CDR3 amino acids: CASSASEGGEKLFF. CDR3 DNA, as far as it was read: TGTGCCAGTAGTGCCTCTGAGGGAGGGGAAAAG.

This clone was observed many times. Coverage ceases 3 residues before the CDR3 finishes, and the germline J gene fills in the end. This sequence joins TRBV30 and TRBJ2-4; D perhaps matches TRBD1 (5 bases). This CDR3 spans 16 amino acids. Trimming pared 0 bases from V and 6 bases from J, leaving 18 bases between. Germline CDR1 GTSNPN, CDR2 SVGIG (reference sequence). CDR3 region: CAWSVRGLERGNIQYF. The sequenced part of the CDR3 DNA is TGTGCCTGGAGTGTACGAGGCCTCGAAAGGGGAAACATT.

This clone came up a few times. The CDR3 is cut off 3 residues early in the read; its end comes from the germline J gene. J is TRBJ2-3 and V is TRBV29-1; 13 nucleotides match TRBD2. The CDR3 has 17 residues. Germline-derived CDR1 and CDR2 are SQVTM and ANQGSEA. The CDR3: CSVQLAGGVWGEETQYF. Partial CDR3 DNA: TGCAGCGTTCAACTAGCGGGAGGGGTCTGGGGAGAAGAGACG.

Ten or more counts support this clone. This chain's CDR3 is CAWGGAVSYNEQFF. Incomplete CDR3 DNA: TGTGCCTGGGGTGGAGCGGTTTCCTACAATGAG. This chain uses TRBV30 with TRBJ2-1; tentative D call: TRBD2 (5 bases). The read terminates 3 residues ahead of where the CDR3 ends, so the germline J gene completes it. Germline CDR1 GTSNPN, CDR2 SVGIG (reference sequence). Trimming cost V 5 bases and J 1 base, with 12 bases left between them. The CDR3 loop spans 14 amino acids.

This clone was seen repeatedly, ten times or more. The read ends 3 residues early relative to the CDR3; the germline J gene fills the gap. The rearrangement uses TRBV5-4 and TRBJ2-7; 8 positions agree with TRBD2. CDR3 size: 14 residues. V lost 0 bases and J lost 6; bases outside the gene matches: 5. Germline V gene data show CDR1 as SGHNT and CDR2 as YYREEE (reference sequence). CDR3 protein: CASSLGLAGSEQYF. The DNA read from the CDR3 is TGTGCCAGCAGCTTGGGCCTAGCGGGTTCCGAG. Full variable domain (remainder filled in from reference TRBV5-4 and TRBJ2-7): ETGVTQSPTHLIKTRGQQVTLRCSSQSGHNTVSWYQQALGQGPQFIFQYYREEENGRGNFPPRFSGLQFPNYSSELNVNALELDDSALYLCASSLGLAGSEQYFGPGTRLTVT.

Many counts were recorded for this clone. The read comes to an end 3 residues before the CDR3 does, leaving the germline J gene to fill in the end. The chain links TRBV15 to TRBJ2-5; D might be TRBD2 (5 bases). Looked up from germline, CDR1 is LNHNV and CDR2 is YYDKDF (reference sequence). CDR3 size: 15 residues. V was pared by 2 bases and J by 1 base, with 11 bases between. CDR3 amino acids: CATSRLSSGQETQYF. The sequenced part of the CDR3 DNA is TGTGCCACCAGCAGACTATCCAGCGGCCAAGAGACC.

The table lists this clone with many counts. The CDR3 goes on 3 residues after the read ends, and that part is filled in from the germline J gene. The V gene is TRBV20-1, the J gene TRBJ2-2, with 8 bases identical to TRBD2. Germline values: CDR1 DFQATT, CDR2 SNEGSKA (reference sequence). The trim removed 5 bases at V and 0 bases at J, leaving 2 bases unmatched. This CDR3 has 14 residues. The covered CDR3 bases are TGCAGTGCTGGCGGGAGGACGAACACCGGGGAG. Encoded protein: CSAGGRTNTGE. In full, the CDR3 is CSAGGRTNTGELFF.

The table lists this clone with many counts. The read comes to an end 3 residues before the CDR3 does, leaving the germline J gene to fill in the end. V is TRBV7-2 and J is TRBJ2-4; 8 bases map to TRBD1. Germline CDR1 is SGHTA and CDR2 is FQGNSA. This CDR3 region has 12 residues. The sequenced part of the CDR3 DNA is TGTGCCAGCAGCTACCGGACAGGGCAT. Amino acid sequence: CASSYRTGH. The CDR3 as a whole reads CASSYRTGHQYF. The variable domain in full, completed from reference TRBV7-2 and TRBJ2-4, reads GAGVSQSPSNKVTEKGKDVELRCDPISGHTALYWYRQSLGQGLEFLIYFQGNSAPDKSGLPSDRFSAERTGGSVSTLTIQRTQQEDSAVYLCASSYRTGHQYFGAGTRLSVL.

This clone was picked up many times. The CDR3: CASSYSGTSGQYF. The DNA read from the CDR3 is TGTGCCAGCAGTTACTCTGGGACTAGCGGT. J is TRBJ2-4 and V is TRBV6-2 or TRBV6-3; TRBD2 matches at 11 bases. The sequence runs out 3 residues before the end of the CDR3; the remainder is reconstructed from the germline J gene. CDR1 and CDR2 from the germline V gene are MNHEY and SVGEGT. The CDR3 covers 13 residues.

This clone showed up many times. The read stops 3 residues short of the end of the CDR3; the missing end is completed from the germline J gene. This CDR3 is also generated by other DNA sequences in the sample. V gene TRBV29-1 combines with J gene TRBJ2-3; unclear D gene. CDR1 and CDR2 (germline): SQVTM, ANQGSEA. This CDR3 region has 12 residues. V was trimmed by 3 bases and J by 4 bases, leaving 8 bases between them. The CDR3 is CSVEVTADTQYF. The part of the CDR3 DNA that was read is TGCAGCGTTGAGGTAACAGCAGATACG.

There are many counts of this clone. CDR3 in amino acids: CASSLATLSYEQYF. The part of the CDR3 DNA that was read is TGTGCCAGCAGCTTGGCGACTCTTTCCTACGAG. V is TRBV5-6 and J is TRBJ2-7; no reliable D call. The CDR3 end falls 3 residues outside the read, so it is completed with the germline J gene. The germline CDR1 and CDR2 sequences are SGHDT and YYEEEE. The CDR3 has 14 amino acids. The ends were cut back, 0 bases at V and 1 base at J, with 8 bases in the middle.

In this sample, this clone turned up many times. One end of the junction is discordant with germline, which a read error may explain. Read data end 3 residues before the CDR3 end; the end is taken from the germline J gene. V usage is TRBV5-6 and J usage is TRBJ2-1; D call uncertain. There are 14 residues in the CDR3. Germline CDR1 reads SGHDT; CDR2 reads YYEEEE. CDR3 DNA, as far as it was read: TGTGCCAGCAGCCATTTTGGCTCGTACAGTGAG. It yields the protein CASSHFGSYSE. The entire CDR3 is CASSHFGSYSEQFF.

This clone was observed many times. Read coverage stops 3 residues before the CDR3 terminus; the germline J gene supplies the remainder. This chain links TRBV28 with TRBJ2-7; TRBD2 might be the D (5 bases). Between the trimmed V and J ends, which lost 5 bases and 0 bases, there was a span of 14 bases. The CDR3 has 15 residues. CDR1 and CDR2 (germline): MDHEN, SYDVKM. The covered CDR3 bases are TGTGCCAGCAGTCCAACTAGTCCGACCTCCTACGAG. This codes for CASSPTSPTSYE. The CDR3 in full is CASSPTSPTSYEQYF. Together with reference TRBV28 and TRBJ2-7, the CDR3 gives the full variable domain: DVKVTQSSRYLVKRTGEKVFLECVQDMDHENMFWYRQDPGLGLRLIYFSYDVKMKEKGDIPEGYSVSREKKERFSLILESASTNQTSMYLCASSPTSPTSYEQYFGPGTRLTVT.

Details on this clone: The read terminates 3 residues before the CDR3 end, so the remaining end is supplied by the germline J gene. This chain joins TRBV30 and TRBJ1-2; D is unresolved. Germline-derived CDR1 and CDR2 are GTSNPN and SVGIG (reference sequence). CDR3 size: 11 residues. The CDR3 DNA, read in part, is TGTGCCTGGAGTGGGTTCTACGAC. This gives the protein CAWSGFYD. The CDR3, in full, reads CAWSGFYDYTF.

This clone came up many times. The sequence runs out 3 residues before the end of the CDR3; the remainder is reconstructed from the germline J gene. V usage is TRBV7-2 and J usage is TRBJ1-1; D remains ambiguous. This CDR3 spans 12 amino acids. V was pared by 1 base and J by 7 bases, with 7 bases between. Germline CDR1 and CDR2: SGHTA and FQGNSA. The DNA read from the CDR3 is TGTGCCAGCAGCTTAGGAACTTTTGAA. Translated: CASSLGTFE. The whole CDR3 protein reads CASSLGTFEAFF.

This clone was recorded many times. The DNA ends 3 residues before the CDR3 does, and the rest of the CDR3 is filled in from the germline J gene. The chain combines TRBV18 with TRBJ1-2, with a possible D match to TRBD1 (6 bases). V lost 3 bases and J lost 2, with 13 bases in between. Germline-derived CDR1 and CDR2 are KGHSH and LQKENI. The length of the CDR3 is 15 residues. The CDR3 reads CASSPLTGLNYGYTF. CDR3 DNA (partial): TGTGCCAGCTCACCGCTCACAGGGCTGAACTATGGC. The full variable domain, its missing parts supplied by reference TRBV18 and TRBJ1-2, is NAGVMQNPRHLVRRRGQEARLRCSPMKGHSHVYWYRQLPEEGLKFMVYLQKENIIDESGMPKERFSAEFPKEGPSILRIQQVVRGDSAAYFCASSPLTGLNYGYTFGSGTRLTVV.

This clone was observed at least ten times. Read data end 3 residues before the CDR3 end; the end is taken from the germline J gene. J is TRBJ2-1 and V is TRBV18; 8 bases fit TRBD2. V trimming: 3 bases; J trimming: 0 bases; junction bases outside the gene matches: 7. CDR3 length: 17 residues. CDR1 is KGHSH, CDR2 LQKENI, per germline. The covered CDR3 bases are TGTGCCAGCTCACCCTACCAGCGGGGGAGCTCCTACAATGAG. It specifies CASSPYQRGSSYNE. The complete CDR3 reads CASSPYQRGSSYNEQFF.

The sample holds many counts of this clone. The read comes to an end 3 residues before the CDR3 does, leaving the germline J gene to fill in the end. The J gene is TRBJ2-1, the V gene TRBV7-3; D gene uncertain. Between the trimmed V and J ends, which lost 4 bases and 9 bases, there was a span of 13 bases. Germline CDR1 and CDR2: SGHTA and FQGTGA. This CDR3 spans 13 amino acids. CDR3 amino acids: CASSSWAGAEQFF. The covered CDR3 bases are TGTGCCAGCAGCTCATGGGCTGGAGCTGAG.

This clone was seen at least ten times. The read halts 3 residues ahead of the CDR3 end, with the missing end drawn from the germline J gene. V usage is TRBV7-6 and J usage is TRBJ2-2, with 8 positions matching TRBD1. In germline, CDR1 is SGHVS, CDR2 FNYEAQ. This CDR3 has 16 amino acids. With 1 base clipped from V and 2 bases from J, the junction kept 3 bases outside the gene matches. The sequenced CDR3 bases are TGTGCCAGCAGCTTAGAGACAGGGGAAAACACCGGGGAG. Its translation is CASSLETGENTGE. Given in full, the CDR3 is CASSLETGENTGELFF.

This clone was seen repeatedly, ten times or more. Coverage ceases 3 residues before the CDR3 finishes, and the germline J gene fills in the end. The rearrangement links TRBV6-1 to TRBJ1-2; D gene unclear. V was trimmed by 0 bases and J by 4 bases, leaving 9 bases between them. The CDR3 extends over 14 amino acids. Per the germline V gene, CDR1 is MNHNS and CDR2 is SASEGT. The CDR3 spells CASSEAEAFYGYTF. CDR3 DNA, as far as it was read: TGTGCCAGCAGTGAAGCAGAGGCCTTCTATGGC.

In this sample, this clone turned up many times. The read ends 3 residues shy of where the CDR3 ends; the end is completed using the germline J gene. The chain links TRBV4-1 to TRBJ2-3; perhaps TRBD1 as D (5 bases). The CDR3 has 17 amino acids. V was trimmed by 0 bases and J by 2 bases, leaving 15 bases between them. The germline V gene encodes CDR1 MGHRA and CDR2 YSYEKL. Partial CDR3 DNA: TGCGCCAGCAGCCAAGATTATACAGGTGAATTCACAGATACG. Residues: CASSQDYTGEFTDT. The complete CDR3 protein is CASSQDYTGEFTDTQYF.

This clone was counted many times. The sequence runs out 3 residues before the end of the CDR3; the remainder is reconstructed from the germline J gene. This chain connects TRBV5-5 to TRBJ1-5, with TRBD1 as a possible D gene (5 bases). CDR1 is SGHKS and CDR2 is YYEKEE in the germline V gene (reference sequence). V shed 5 bases and J shed 4 bases, with 16 bases lying between them. CDR3 size: 15 residues. The CDR3 protein is CASRASTAANQPQHF. CDR3 DNA (partial): TGTGCCAGCAGGGCGTCGACAGCCGCGAATCAGCCC.

This clone was counted many times. The DNA ends 3 residues before the CDR3 does, and the rest of the CDR3 is filled in from the germline J gene. The chain employs TRBV6-1 and TRBJ1-1; the D gene is possibly TRBD1 (5 bases). Germline V gene sequence: CDR1 MNHNS, CDR2 SASEGT. The germline V and J ends were trimmed by 2 bases and 1 base, with 8 bases remaining between them. The CDR3 covers 14 residues. Partial CDR3 DNA: TGTGCCAGCAGTGAAACAGGAAGGAACACTGAA. Residues: CASSETGRNTE. The whole CDR3 reads CASSETGRNTEAFF.

This clone was detected many times. Read coverage stops 3 residues before the CDR3 terminus; the germline J gene supplies the remainder. This chain links TRBV6-4 with TRBJ2-7; 10 bases line up with TRBD1. The CDR3 runs 15 residues. Germline V gene data show CDR1 as MRHNA and CDR2 as SNTAGT. The V gene end was trimmed by 4 bases and the J gene end by 3 bases; junction bases not matched to a gene: 6. The CDR3 loop reads CASSVRGTGDYEQYF. The part of the CDR3 DNA that was read is TGTGCCAGCAGTGTGAGAGGGACAGGGGACTACGAG.